This entry describes one T cell receptor (beta chain). The specificity of this receptor is unknown. Nothing much larger sits one base from this clone, and base qualities are not available. Each collaborating institution followed its own protocols to collect whole blood in K2EDTA tubes. For TCRbeta analysis, collaborator samples were shipped as frozen whole blood, as isolated PBMCs, or as DNA extracted from either sample type. TCRbeta CDR3 regions were amplified from genomic DNA by means of the immunoSEQ Assay, a bias-controlled multiplex PCR. As for the authors' bioinformatics: Within the assay, amplification of reference gene primers was used to estimate how many nucleated cells each sample contained. Sequence reads were collapsed and filtered to measure the absolute abundance of every unique TCRbeta CDR3 rearrangement. For each sample, productive Simpson clonality was calculated as the square root of Simpson's diversity index over productive rearrangements. Imported from immuneACCESS, the table was reduced by TCRdb to in-frame sequences with V and J called. These copies leave out some clones; in studies compared against another copy, an unresolved V gene accounts for under half, and the cause of the remainder is not known. V and J calls and clone size come straight from that table; D and trimming were deduced from the DNA. In this sample the table shows more than 35,000 clones, around four fifths of which occur a single time. Of the sample, approximately 16% is held by the ten largest clones.

This specimen comes from a study of blood T cell repertoires in COVID-19 (TCRdb year 2020). Broadly, across the study: The collaborator samples originated in the United States, Italy and Spain and spanned the acute and convalescent phases of COVID-19. The sample metadata nearly always contained a de-identified subject ID, COVID-19 status, age in years and sex. Deeply sampled blood TCRbeta repertoires from subjects exposed to, actively infected with, or recovered from COVID-19 were included in the dataset. The material from the prospective study consisted of cDNA or gDNA derived from T cells, B-cell-depleted T cells, or PBMCs. HLA class I and class II types, where available, came from metadata supplied by the sample provider rather than from assay-based typing. A freely available public database, intended as a resource for researchers studying the immune response to SARS-CoV-2, is where the repertoires were released. Samples were obtained from the ongoing ImmuneRACE study (first 160 participants) and from 1,254 subjects provided by 6 global collaborators.

As encoded in the germline V gene (reference sequence), CDR1 is DFQATT while CDR2 is SNEGSKA. The CDR3 contains 13 residues, cysteine and phenylalanine counted. Of all the DNA, just the CDR3 is kept, 39 bases in frame from base 1. V loses 3 bases at its end and J loses 5 bases; junction bases beyond the gene matches: 4. Findings and caveats that apply to the study as a whole: How much clinical and demographic metadata was included differed by source and by participant, and the metadata was provided uncurated.

This receptor was obtained from a man between 65 and 85 years old with acute or convalescent COVID-19. Sample: peripheral blood. The V and J segments used are TRBV20-1 and TRBJ1-2; 9 central bases correspond to TRBD1. The CDR3 is CSASGTGYYGYTF. DNA sequence: TGCAGTGCTAGTGGGACAGGGTATTATGGCTACACCTTC.